Below are 16 T cell receptor beta chains sequenced from a single sample in a study of blood T cell repertoires in COVID-19. Method: immunoSEQ multiplex PCR; TCRdb's copy keeps in-frame clones and lacks some. The sample lists approximately 300,000 clones, roughly 85% occurring once. The sample taken for sequencing was PBMCs or T cells enriched from blood (not recorded which). These receptors originate from a woman between 25 and 40 years old who had recovered from COVID-19.

The V and J genes are TRBV9 and TRBJ2-7, with 7 bases lining up with TRBD1. The CDR3 is made up of 16 amino acids. Germline loops: CDR1 SGDLS, CDR2 YYNGEE. Trimming removed 4 bases from V and 0 bases from J; junction bases left unmatched: 10. The DNA of the CDR3 is TGTGCCAGCAGCTCCTCATCGACAGGGTTCTCCTACGAGCAGTACTTC. Amino acid sequence: CASSSSSTGFSYEQYF.

CDR3 residues: CASSHPTTGELFF. DNA of the CDR3: TGTGCCAGCAGCCACCCTACCACCGGGGAGCTGTTTTTT. The J gene is TRBJ2-2, the V gene TRBV9; D remains unclear. The V and J ends lost 4 bases and 4 bases respectively, with 8 bases between them. The CDR3 length is 13 residues. Germline lookup yields CDR1 SGDLS and CDR2 YYNGEE.

The rearrangement uses TRBV6-5 and TRBJ1-2; 11 nucleotides agree with TRBD1. The CDR3 consists of 13 residues. J was trimmed by 6 bases and V by 8 bases; bases with no gene match: 5. Germline V gives CDR1 MNHEY, CDR2 SVGAGI. CDR3 coding DNA: TGTGCCAGCCGGACAGGGGGCTGGGATGGCTACACCTTC. This gives the protein CASRTGGWDGYTF.

The chain uses TRBV7-9 and TRBJ1-6, with a tentative D call TRBD1 (5 bases). Germline V gives CDR1 SEHNR, CDR2 FQNEAQ (reference sequence). The CDR3 is made up of 13 amino acids. V was pared by 7 bases and J by 8 bases, with 12 bases between. The CDR3 sequence is CASTGAEDSPLHF. In nucleotides, the CDR3 is TGTGCCAGCACCGGGGCCGAGGATTCACCCCTCCACTTT.

This clone was seen a handful of times. The chain has TRBV12-3 or TRBV12-4 and TRBJ1-2; possibly TRBD1 for D (6 bases). Trimming stripped 4 bases from V and 6 bases from J, with 12 bases between. The CDR3 covers 13 residues. The CDR3 region has the DNA TGTGCCAGCAGTTCGCGACAGGAACATGGCTACACCTTC. Translation: CASSSRQEHGYTF.

The rearrangement uses TRBV7-2 and TRBJ1-3; TRBD1 matches 7 bases. This CDR3 spans 15 amino acids. CDR1 and CDR2 (germline): SGHTA, FQGNSA. Losses at the gene ends were 5 bases for V and 0 bases for J; bases not matched to a gene: 4. The CDR3 DNA sequence: TGTGCCAGCAGCCCGGACAGGCCCTCTGGAAACACCATATATTTT. This codes for CASSPDRPSGNTIYF.

The chain couples TRBV5-1 to TRBJ2-7; D possibly corresponds to TRBD2 (6 bases). Germline loops: CDR1 SGHRS, CDR2 YFSETQ. The CDR3 totals 15 residues. V was clipped by 0 bases and J by 1 base, with 11 bases between them. CDR3 coding DNA: TGCGCCAGCAGCTTGGAGTCCGGGGGATCCTACGAGCAGTACTTC. Residues: CASSLESGGSYEQYF.

The chain is built from TRBV7-9 and TRBJ2-7; D gene unclear. V was shortened by 5 bases and J by 2 bases, with 19 bases between the two germline ends. The CDR3 sequence is 16 residues long. Germline values: CDR1 SEHNR, CDR2 FQNEAQ (reference sequence). The CDR3 is CASSESGRWATYEQYF. The CDR3 nucleotides are TGTGCCAGCAGCGAATCAGGCCGTTGGGCGACCTACGAGCAGTACTTC. Supplemented by reference TRBV7-9 and TRBJ2-7, the full variable domain reads DTGVSQNPRHKITKRGQNVTFRCDPISEHNRLYWYRQTLGQGPEFLTYFQNEAQLEKSRLLSDRFSAERPKGSFSTLEIQRTEQGDSAMYLCASSESGRWATYEQYFGPGTRLTVT.

V and J are TRBV9 and TRBJ1-3, with D possibly matching TRBD1 (6 bases). V was trimmed by 0 bases and J by 2 bases, leaving 30 bases between them. The CDR3 is 22 amino acids. Germline V gene data show CDR1 as SGDLS and CDR2 as YYNGEE. CDR3 bases: TGTGCCAGCAGCGTAGACCCCGTGGGGGCAGAATCCTCGGTTTGGACTGGAAACACCATATATTTT. Translation: CASSVDPVGAESSVWTGNTIYF. Based on the CDR3 plus reference TRBV9 and TRBJ1-3, the full variable domain is DSGVTQTPKHLITATGQRVTLRCSPRSGDLSVYWYQQSLDQGLQFLIQYYNGEERAKGNILERFSAQQFPDLHSELNLSSLELGDSALYFCASSVDPVGAESSVWTGNTIYFGEGSWLTVV.

This sequence joins TRBV7-9 and TRBJ1-2; 10 nucleotides line up with TRBD1. The CDR3 has 15 amino acids. The germline V gene encodes CDR1 SEHNR and CDR2 FQNEAQ (reference sequence). After removal of 5 bases from V and 4 bases from J, the junction contained 7 bases not matched to a gene. This CDR3 reads CASSRDRGPFYGYTF. CDR3 coding DNA: TGTGCCAGCAGCCGAGACAGGGGGCCTTTCTATGGCTACACCTTC.

The chain recombines TRBV4-3 with TRBJ2-1; the D gene is possibly TRBD1 (5 bases). CDR3 size: 13 residues. V was clipped by 8 bases and J by 7 bases, with 15 bases between them. CDR1 is LGHNA and CDR2 is YSLEER in the germline V gene. CDR3 nucleotide sequence: TGCGCCAGCTGTTGTAGTGGGGCGAATGAGCAGTTCTTC. It is translated as CASCCSGANEQFF.

J is TRBJ1-6 and V is TRBV30, with 8 bases fitting TRBD1. Trimming at V came to 2 bases and at J to 7 bases, leaving 7 bases not matched to a gene. This CDR3 region has 15 residues. The germline CDR1 and CDR2 sequences are GTSNPN and SVGIG (reference sequence). The CDR3, as DNA: TGTGCCTGGAGTCGGAACAGGGGGTGGAATTCACCCCTCCACTTT. Residues: CAWSRNRGWNSPLHF.

This chain uses TRBV4-1 with TRBJ2-3, with 11 nucleotides matching TRBD1. Trimming took 6 bases from V and 0 from J; bases not matched to a gene: 2. Per germline, CDR1 MGHRA and CDR2 YSYEKL. CDR3 size: 15 residues. CDR3: CASRGTGGSTDTQYF. As DNA, the CDR3 is TGCGCCAGCAGAGGGACAGGGGGTAGCACAGATACGCAGTATTTT.

The CDR3 sequence is CSATTGLEAFF. The CDR3 nucleotides are TGCAGTGCGACAACAGGCCTTGAAGCTTTCTTT. The chain is built from TRBV20-1 and TRBJ1-1, with a weak D call TRBD1 (5 bases). CDR1 DFQATT and CDR2 SNEGSKA come from the germline V gene (reference sequence). V lost 6 bases to trimming and J lost 7 bases, with 12 bases between them. The CDR3 is 11 residues long.

V and J are TRBV18 and TRBJ1-2; 10 nucleotides agree with TRBD1. V was pared by 5 bases and J by 6 bases, with 12 bases of the junction left unmatched. CDR3 length: 16 amino acids. The germline gives CDR1 KGHSH, CDR2 LQKENI. This CDR3 reads CASSAGTGALRDGYTF. CDR3 coding DNA: TGTGCCAGCTCAGCTGGGACAGGGGCGTTACGTGATGGCTACACCTTC.

The rearrangement links TRBV6-5 to TRBJ2-7; tentative D call: TRBD2 (6 bases). Germline V CDR1 and CDR2: MNHEY, SVGAGI. This CDR3 contains 13 residues. V gave up 2 bases and J gave up 6 bases, with 11 bases separating them. The CDR3 nucleotides are TGTGCCAGCAGTTACGTTCAGGGAGGCGAGCAGTACTTC. This sequence encodes CASSYVQGGEQYF.